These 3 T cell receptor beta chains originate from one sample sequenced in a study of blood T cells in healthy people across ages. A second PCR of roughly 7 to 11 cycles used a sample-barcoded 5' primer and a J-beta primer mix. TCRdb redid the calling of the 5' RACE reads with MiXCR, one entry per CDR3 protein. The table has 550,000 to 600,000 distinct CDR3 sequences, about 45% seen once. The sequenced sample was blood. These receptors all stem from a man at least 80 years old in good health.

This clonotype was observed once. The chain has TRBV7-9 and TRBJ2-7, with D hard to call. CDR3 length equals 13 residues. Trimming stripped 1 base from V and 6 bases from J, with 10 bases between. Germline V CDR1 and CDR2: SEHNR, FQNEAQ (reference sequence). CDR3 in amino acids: CASSLGYGTEQYF. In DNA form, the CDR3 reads TGTGCCAGCAGCTTAGGCTACGGAACCGAGCAGTACTTC.

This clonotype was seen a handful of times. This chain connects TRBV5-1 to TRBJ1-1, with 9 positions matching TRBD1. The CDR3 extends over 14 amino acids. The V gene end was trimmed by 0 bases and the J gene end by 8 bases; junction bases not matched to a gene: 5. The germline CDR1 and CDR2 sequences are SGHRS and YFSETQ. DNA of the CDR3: TGCGCCAGCAGCTTGGGTACCACAGGGGGCGAAGCTTTCTTT. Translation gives CASSLGTTGGEAFF.

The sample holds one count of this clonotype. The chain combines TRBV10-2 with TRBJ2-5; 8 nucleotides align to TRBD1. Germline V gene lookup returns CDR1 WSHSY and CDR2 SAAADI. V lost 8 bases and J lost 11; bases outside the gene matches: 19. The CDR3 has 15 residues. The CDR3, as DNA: TGCGCCAGCGGAACCGGGACAGGACTCTTCGGTGAGCAGTACTTC. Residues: CASGTGTGLFGEQYF.